This record covers a single TCR beta chain. Germline CDR1 reads SGDLS; CDR2 reads YYNGEE. Trimming left V 0 bases short and J 8 bases short, with 12 bases between. The CDR3 consists of 14 residues. Original analysis: Reference gene primer amplification gave nucleated cell count estimates. Libraries were prepared by immunoSEQ multiplex PCR; TCRdb keeps only in-frame clonotypes and omits some of them. From that table come the V and J calls and clone size; the DNA was used to work out D and trimming. The sample lists about 110,000 clones; roughly four fifths were seen once. The sample is drawn from a study of blood T cell repertoires in COVID-19. On the study more broadly: Some COVID-19 samples were acute and others convalescent; all came from the United States, Italy and Spain.

V gene TRBV9 combines with J gene TRBJ1-5; D is unresolved. Sequenced: peripheral blood. This sequence was found in a woman in her sixties or seventies with acute or convalescent COVID-19. The CDR3 DNA sequence: TGTGCCAGCAGCGTAGGCGGAGGCGAGGAGCCCCAGCATTTT. Translation: CASSVGGGEEPQHF.